Following are 13 T cell receptor beta chains from one sample sequenced in a study of blood T cell repertoires in COVID-19. Repertoires were generated with immunoSEQ multiplex PCR, while TCRdb's copy carries only in-frame clones and drops some. Of approximately 88,000 clones listed, more than 60% were seen once; the top ten hold roughly 50%. Material: peripheral blood. These receptors originate from a human donor in a cohort sampled during active COVID-19.

This clone was picked up one time. This chain connects TRBV29-1 to TRBJ2-5, with a tentative D call TRBD2 (6 bases). The CDR3 runs to 13 residues. Per the germline V gene, CDR1 is SQVTM and CDR2 is ANQGSEA. The V end was cut by 2 bases, the J end by 5 bases, with 12 bases between. The CDR3 DNA sequence: TGCAGCGTTGAAAGGACGGGGAGGGAGACCCAGTACTTC. It yields the protein CSVERTGRETQYF.

The chain has TRBV27 and TRBJ1-2; 7 bases align to TRBD1. Germline lookup yields CDR1 MNHEY and CDR2 SMNVEV (reference sequence). Trimming cost V 5 bases and J 2 bases; bases outside gene matches: 5. This CDR3 has 14 amino acids. In DNA, the CDR3 is TGTGCCAGCAGTGAACAGGGGCCCAACTATGGCTACACCTTC. Protein: CASSEQGPNYGYTF.

The V and J genes are TRBV19 and TRBJ1-4; a possible D gene is TRBD1 (6 bases). Trimming took 3 bases from V and 8 from J, leaving 13 bases between them. The CDR3 is made up of 14 amino acids. CDR1 LNHDA and CDR2 SQIVND come from the germline V gene (reference sequence). CDR3 region: CASSILGTTEKLFF. CDR3 in DNA: TGTGCCAGTAGTATCTTAGGGACAACCGAAAAACTGTTTTTT.

The rearrangement joins TRBV13 to TRBJ2-7; 14 bases line up with TRBD2. This CDR3 has 17 residues. Germline V CDR1 and CDR2: PRHDT, FYEKMQ (reference sequence). With 5 bases clipped from V and 4 bases from J, the junction kept 10 bases outside the gene matches. CDR3 nucleotides: TGTGCCAGCAGCCTATGGACTAGCGGGAGGAATAGGTACGAGCAGTACTTC. Its protein product is CASSLWTSGRNRYEQYF.

The chain uses TRBV18 and TRBJ2-7; a possible D gene is TRBD1 (5 bases). The CDR3 runs 14 residues. The V end lost 4 bases, the J end lost 2 bases, and 12 bases lay between the germline ends. Germline CDR1 and CDR2: KGHSH and LQKENI. The CDR3 nucleotides read TGTGCCAGCTCACGCGGACAAGGACCCTACGAGCAGTACTTC. It encodes CASSRGQGPYEQYF. Complete variable domain (other parts from reference TRBV18 and TRBJ2-7): NAGVMQNPRHLVRRRGQEARLRCSPMKGHSHVYWYRQLPEEGLKFMVYLQKENIIDESGMPKERFSAEFPKEGPSILRIQQVVRGDSAAYFCASSRGQGPYEQYFGPGTRLTVT.

The V call is TRBV5-1, the J call TRBJ2-3; 10 bases are a match to TRBD2. CDR1 is SGHRS and CDR2 is YFSETQ in the germline V gene. This CDR3 is 17 amino acids long. The junction had 9 bases not matched to a gene; V was cut back by 4 bases and J by 1 base. The CDR3 loop reads CASSPRLAGLGTDTQYF. The CDR3 DNA reads TGCGCCAGCAGCCCTCGACTAGCGGGCCTGGGCACAGATACGCAGTATTTT.

The rearrangement joins TRBV18 to TRBJ2-7, with 11 bases fitting TRBD2. Germline V lookup: CDR1 KGHSH, CDR2 LQKENI. The CDR3 covers 16 residues. The junction had 8 bases not matched to a gene; V was cut back by 3 bases and J by 4 bases. CDR3 loop: CASSPKLAGDRYEQYF. The CDR3 DNA reads as TGTGCCAGCTCACCCAAACTAGCGGGAGATAGGTACGAGCAGTACTTC.

The V gene is TRBV12-3 or TRBV12-4, the J gene TRBJ1-6; 7 nucleotides line up with TRBD1. V gave up 7 bases and J gave up 12 bases; unmatched junction bases: 6. This CDR3 comprises 12 residues. The CDR3 loop is CASMRGPEPLHF. In nucleotides, the CDR3 is TGTGCCAGCATGAGGGGGCCGGAACCCCTCCACTTT.

This chain connects TRBV9 to TRBJ2-7; 9 nucleotides match TRBD1. Germline V gene sequence: CDR1 SGDLS, CDR2 YYNGEE. This CDR3 has 16 amino acids. J was trimmed by 4 bases and V by 4 bases; bases with no gene match: 12. Written as DNA, the CDR3 is TGTGCCAGCAGCCTAACCTCAGGACAGGGGTTATACGAGCAGTACTTC. It translates to CASSLTSGQGLYEQYF. The full variable domain, completed using reference TRBV9 and TRBJ2-7, is DSGVTQTPKHLITATGQRVTLRCSPRSGDLSVYWYQQSLDQGLQFLIQYYNGEERAKGNILERFSAQQFPDLHSELNLSSLELGDSALYFCASSLTSGQGLYEQYFGPGTRLTVT.

The rearrangement joins TRBV5-1 to TRBJ2-3; D ambiguous. V was pared by 1 base and J by 4 bases, with 7 bases between. Looked up from germline, CDR1 is SGHRS and CDR2 is YFSETQ. The CDR3 is made up of 13 amino acids. CDR3 in DNA: TGCGCCAGCAGCTTGCCCCCGGCAGATACGCAGTATTTT. It translates to CASSLPPADTQYF.

The chain combines TRBV19 with TRBJ1-5; no clear D. V lost 3 bases and J lost 4, with 7 bases in between. From germline, CDR1 is LNHDA and CDR2 SQIVND (reference sequence). This CDR3 spans 13 amino acids. CDR3 sequence reads: CASSINRNQPQHF. CDR3 DNA sequence: TGTGCCAGTAGTATCAACAGAAATCAGCCCCAGCATTTT.

The rearrangement joins TRBV11-3 to TRBJ2-3; 8 bases align to TRBD2. V lost 6 bases to trimming and J lost 1 base; unmatched junction nucleotides: 3. Germline values: CDR1 SGHNT, CDR2 YENEEA. CDR3 length equals 14 residues. The CDR3 sequence: CASSPGGGTDTQYF. CDR3 in DNA: TGTGCCAGCAGTCCGGGAGGGGGCACAGATACGCAGTATTTT.

This clone was recorded a few times. The rearrangement links TRBV7-2 to TRBJ1-5, with D possibly matching TRBD1 (5 bases). This CDR3 is 14 amino acids long. V was cut by 5 bases and J by 7 bases, with 15 bases left in between. Germline V CDR1 and CDR2: SGHTA, FQGNSA. CDR3 in DNA: TGTGCCAGCAGCAAAAAGCCGGGGGGGCAGCCCCAGCATTTT. Translated: CASSKKPGGQPQHF.